Listed below are T cell receptor beta chains from one sample, sequenced in a study of blood T cells in healthy people across ages. MiXCR was run by TCRdb on the 5' RACE reads, yielding one entry per CDR3 protein. The sample records 660,000 or so distinct CDR3 sequences, 58% being singletons. What was sequenced was blood. All receptors derive from a man between 60 and 75 years old in good health. CDR3s include the opening cysteine and the closing phenylalanine or tryptophan. A D gene is named only where the DNA matches it firmly. Clone size is given for some rows only: seen once, a few or many times, or a class if the clone is expanded.

d_gene: TRBD1
v_gene: TRBV6-5
j_gene: TRBJ1-6
abundance: NA
len: 16
CDR3aa: CASSQAPGQGKSPLHF
CDR3nt: TGTGCCAGCTCCCAAGCCCCGGGACAGGGGAAATCACCCCTCCACTTT

d_gene: NA
v_gene: TRBV10-3
j_gene: TRBJ2-7
abundance: NA
len: 14
CDR3aa: CAISEGGIYYEQYF
CDR3nt: TGTGCCATCAGTGAGGGGGGGATATACTACGAGCAGTACTTC

d_gene: NA
v_gene: TRBV18
j_gene: TRBJ1-1
abundance: NA
len: 13
CDR3aa: CASSGGLNTEAFF
CDR3nt: TGTGCCAGCTCAGGGGGCCTGAACACTGAAGCTTTCTTT

d_gene: NA
v_gene: TRBV5-1
j_gene: TRBJ2-7
abundance: NA
len: 14
CDR3aa: CASSDDGRSYEQYF
CDR3nt: TGCGCCAGCAGCGACGACGGTCGCTCCTACGAGCAGTACTTC

d_gene: NA
v_gene: TRBV7-2
j_gene: TRBJ1-5
abundance: few
len: 15
CDR3aa: CASSSQGGYGQPQHF
CDR3nt: TGTGCCAGCAGCTCGCAGGGAGGCTACGGACAGCCCCAGCATTTT

d_gene: NA
v_gene: TRBV7-9
j_gene: TRBJ1-2
abundance: few
len: 14
CDR3aa: CASSLERGYNGYTF
CDR3nt: TGTGCCAGCAGCTTAGAAAGGGGTTACAATGGCTACACCTTC

d_gene: TRBD2
v_gene: TRBV12-3/TRBV12-4
j_gene: TRBJ2-1
abundance: NA
len: 18
CDR3aa: CASSLRGRAGISYNEQFF
CDR3nt: TGTGCCAGCAGTTTAAGAGGCCGAGCGGGGATCTCCTACAATGAGCAGTTCTTC

d_gene: NA
v_gene: TRBV6-5
j_gene: TRBJ2-5
abundance: NA
len: 13
CDR3aa: CASSYSTSKTQYF
CDR3nt: TGTGCCAGCAGTTACTCCACTAGCAAGACCCAGTACTTC

d_gene: NA
v_gene: TRBV7-2
j_gene: TRBJ2-5
abundance: NA
len: 15
CDR3aa: CASSLVIQGGETQYF
CDR3nt: TGTGCCAGCAGCCTAGTGATACAGGGTGGGGAGACCCAGTACTTC

d_gene: TRBD2
v_gene: TRBV20-1
j_gene: TRBJ2-1
abundance: few
len: 15
CDR3aa: CSARDGGAAYNEQFF
CDR3nt: TGCAGTGCTAGAGACGGGGGGGCCGCCTACAATGAGCAGTTCTTC

d_gene: NA
v_gene: TRBV6-5
j_gene: TRBJ2-6
abundance: NA
len: 15
CDR3aa: CASSYTNSGANVLTF
CDR3nt: TGTGCCAGCAGTTACACAAACTCTGGGGCCAACGTCCTGACTTTC

d_gene: TRBD1
v_gene: TRBV2
j_gene: TRBJ2-5
abundance: NA
len: 14
CDR3aa: CASTGTGGVETQYF
CDR3nt: TGTGCCAGCACCGGGACAGGGGGCGTGGAGACCCAGTACTTC

d_gene: NA
v_gene: TRBV11-2
j_gene: TRBJ2-2
abundance: NA
len: 12
CDR3aa: CASFRGAGELFF
CDR3nt: TGTGCCAGCTTTAGGGGGGCCGGGGAGCTGTTTTTT

d_gene: TRBD1
v_gene: TRBV28
j_gene: TRBJ2-5
abundance: NA
len: 15
CDR3aa: CASRTTRTGRETQYF
CDR3nt: TGTGCCAGCAGAACGACCCGGACAGGAAGAGAGACCCAGTACTTC

d_gene: TRBD2
v_gene: TRBV12-3/TRBV12-4
j_gene: TRBJ2-3
abundance: NA
len: 15
CDR3aa: CASSPTSGPTDTQYF
CDR3nt: TGTGCCAGCAGTCCGACTAGCGGGCCGACAGATACGCAGTATTTT

d_gene: NA
v_gene: TRBV13
j_gene: TRBJ2-7
abundance: NA
len: 14
CDR3aa: CASTIGRAPYEQYF
CDR3nt: TGTGCCAGCACCATAGGTAGGGCACCCTACGAGCAGTACTTC

d_gene: TRBD2
v_gene: TRBV12-3/TRBV12-4
j_gene: TRBJ2-3
abundance: NA
len: 14
CDR3aa: CASNHRGGEDTQYF
CDR3nt: TGTGCCAGCAACCACCGGGGAGGGGAAGATACGCAGTATTTT

d_gene: NA
v_gene: TRBV6-5
j_gene: TRBJ1-1
abundance: NA
len: 13
CDR3aa: CASSWTTGPQAFF
CDR3nt: TGTGCCAGCAGTTGGACAACAGGGCCCCAAGCTTTCTTT

d_gene: TRBD2
v_gene: TRBV10-3
j_gene: TRBJ2-5
abundance: few
len: 15
CDR3aa: CAISTSGGSQETQYF
CDR3nt: TGTGCCATCAGCACTAGCGGGGGTTCCCAAGAGACCCAGTACTTC

d_gene: NA
v_gene: TRBV2
j_gene: TRBJ1-2
abundance: NA
len: 14
CDR3aa: CASGNQEVVYGYTF
CDR3nt: TGTGCCAGCGGGAACCAGGAGGTTGTATATGGCTACACCTTC

d_gene: NA
v_gene: TRBV27
j_gene: TRBJ2-5
abundance: few
len: 15
CDR3aa: CASSLQPGGQETQYF
CDR3nt: TGTGCCAGCAGTTTACAACCCGGCGGCCAAGAGACCCAGTACTTC

d_gene: TRBD2
v_gene: TRBV5-1
j_gene: TRBJ2-7
abundance: NA
len: 20
CDR3aa: CASSSLGGFLAGGPDNEQYF
CDR3nt: TGCGCCAGCAGCTCCCTTGGGGGGTTTTTAGCGGGGGGGCCGGACAATGAGCAGTACTTC

d_gene: NA
v_gene: TRBV7-2
j_gene: TRBJ2-7
abundance: NA
len: 15
CDR3aa: CASSLGAGQNYEQYF
CDR3nt: TGTGCCAGCAGCTTAGGGGCGGGACAGAACTACGAGCAGTACTTC

d_gene: NA
v_gene: TRBV6-6
j_gene: TRBJ1-2
abundance: few
len: 16
CDR3aa: CASSYGGESHRDGYTF
CDR3nt: TGTGCCAGCAGTTACGGCGGGGAGTCCCACAGGGATGGCTACACCTTC

d_gene: TRBD1
v_gene: TRBV20-1
j_gene: TRBJ1-1
abundance: NA
len: 15
CDR3aa: CSAEDRATLRTEAFF
CDR3nt: TGCAGTGCTGAGGACAGGGCAACACTGCGGACTGAAGCTTTCTTT

d_gene: NA
v_gene: TRBV4-1
j_gene: TRBJ2-4
abundance: NA
len: 17
CDR3aa: CASSQAFIPTTKNIQYF
CDR3nt: TGCGCCAGCAGCCAAGCCTTCATTCCGACCACCAAAAACATTCAGTACTTC

d_gene: NA
v_gene: TRBV4-1
j_gene: TRBJ2-4
abundance: NA
len: 15
CDR3aa: CASSPEELAKNIQYF
CDR3nt: TGCGCCAGCAGCCCCGAAGAACTAGCCAAAAACATTCAGTACTTC

d_gene: NA
v_gene: TRBV5-1
j_gene: TRBJ2-7
abundance: few
len: 13
CDR3aa: CASSNSVGSEQYF
CDR3nt: TGCGCCAGCAGCAATAGCGTGGGAAGCGAGCAGTACTTC

d_gene: TRBD2
v_gene: TRBV2
j_gene: TRBJ2-3
abundance: once
len: 16
CDR3aa: CASSVDRGGLADTQYF
CDR3nt: TGTGCCAGCAGTGTTGACCGGGGGGGCCTCGCAGATACGCAGTATTTT

d_gene: TRBD1
v_gene: TRBV7-9
j_gene: TRBJ1-2
abundance: NA
len: 12
CDR3aa: CASSPGQVGYTF
CDR3nt: TGTGCCAGCAGCCCTGGACAGGTTGGCTACACCTTC

d_gene: NA
v_gene: TRBV15
j_gene: TRBJ1-6
abundance: NA
len: 16
CDR3aa: CATSRDRGASTSPLHF
CDR3nt: TGTGCCACCAGCAGAGATCGGGGGGCTAGTACTTCACCCCTCCACTTT

d_gene: NA
v_gene: TRBV7-2
j_gene: TRBJ2-1
abundance: few
len: 14
CDR3aa: CASSLQGRSGEQFF
CDR3nt: TGTGCCAGCAGCTTACAGGGTCGATCAGGTGAGCAGTTCTTC

d_gene: TRBD1
v_gene: TRBV5-1
j_gene: TRBJ2-3
abundance: once
len: 15
CDR3aa: CASSVGQGAADTQYF
CDR3nt: TGCGCCAGCAGCGTGGGACAGGGGGCCGCAGATACGCAGTATTTT